This entry lists 25 T cell receptor beta chains sequenced from one sample in a study of CD8+ T cells in alopecia areata. RNA was extracted and reverse transcribed into cDNA as the sequencing template. TCRdb's copy holds only in-frame clones and misses some; the assay was immunoSEQ multiplex PCR. Here the sample spans approximately 160,000 clones, around 60% being singletons. Treatment: oral pan-JAK inhibitor, 5-10 mg twice daily. Sample: CD4+ T cells sorted from blood, taken at week 24, from a patient treated with tofacitinib. These receptors all stem from a human donor with alopecia areata.

This rearrangement joins TRBV23-1 to TRBJ2-7; tentative D call: TRBD1 (6 bases). TRBV23-1 is marked as an open reading frame, function uncertain. The germline V and J ends were trimmed by 8 bases and 2 bases, with 22 bases remaining between them. This CDR3 is 16 amino acids long. Here the CDR3 DNA reads TGCGCCAGCCGTTTCCCTGCGACAGGTTATACCTACGAGCAGTACTTC. It encodes CASRFPATGYTYEQYF.

The CDR3 nucleotides read TGTGCCAGCAACGGACAGGCGGCTCTCGCTAACTATGGCTACACCTTC. Translated, it gives CASNGQAALANYGYTF. V usage is TRBV2 and J usage is TRBJ1-2, with 7 bases that match TRBD1. The CDR3 runs 16 residues. V was clipped by 7 bases and J by 0 bases; unmatched bases: 11. Germline CDR1 and CDR2: SNHLY and FYNNEI. The full variable domain, rest sourced from reference TRBV2 and TRBJ1-2, is EPEVTQTPSHQVTQMGQEVILRCVPISNHLYFYWYRQILGQKVEFLVSFYNNEISEKSEIFDDQFSVERPDGSNFTLKIRSTKLEDSAMYFCASNGQAALANYGYTFGSGTRLTVV.

The chain joins TRBV5-1 to TRBJ2-5; a possible D gene is TRBD1 (5 bases). V gave up 4 bases and J gave up 2 bases, with 12 bases separating them. The germline V gene encodes CDR1 SGHRS and CDR2 YFSETQ. This CDR3 region has 14 residues. The CDR3 here is CASSDIQGQETQYF. The CDR3 region has the DNA TGCGCCAGCAGCGATATCCAGGGTCAAGAGACCCAGTACTTC.

The table lists this clone with a count of one. This chain links TRBV28 with TRBJ1-2; TRBD1 is a possible D gene (5 bases). Trimming removed 6 bases from V and 7 bases from J, with 12 bases in between. This CDR3 spans 12 amino acids. Germline CDR1 reads MDHEN; CDR2 reads SYDVKM. CDR3 region: CASSLSGTGYTF. The CDR3 DNA sequence: TGTGCCAGCAGCCTCTCCGGGACTGGCTACACCTTC.

This clone was recorded a few times. The J gene is TRBJ2-3, the V gene TRBV5-1; maybe TRBD1 (6 bases). CDR3 length equals 13 residues. Germline lookup yields CDR1 SGHRS and CDR2 YFSETQ. Trimming stripped 0 bases from V and 6 bases from J, with 8 bases between. This CDR3 reads CASSLGRGDTQYF. The CDR3 region has the DNA TGCGCCAGCAGCTTGGGCAGGGGCGATACGCAGTATTTT.

The chain combines TRBV15 with TRBJ2-5; D is uncertain. Germline V gene sequence: CDR1 LNHNV, CDR2 YYDKDF (reference sequence). This CDR3 is built from 15 residues. Trimming stripped 0 bases from V and 0 bases from J, with 8 bases between. CDR3 region: CATSRDPGYQETQYF. For the CDR3, the DNA is TGTGCCACCAGCAGAGATCCCGGGTACCAAGAGACCCAGTACTTC. Using reference TRBV15 and TRBJ2-5 for the parts outside the CDR3, the full variable domain is DAMVIQNPRYQVTQFGKPVTLSCSQTLNHNVMYWYQQKSSQAPKLLFHYYDKDFNNEADTPDNFQSRRPNTSFCFLDIRSPGLGDTAMYLCATSRDPGYQETQYFGPGTRLLVL.

V usage is TRBV9 and J usage is TRBJ1-2; 7 nucleotides match TRBD1. Germline CDR1 and CDR2: SGDLS and YYNGEE. Trimming cost V 3 bases and J 2 bases; bases outside gene matches: 10. This CDR3 contains 16 residues. CDR3 nucleotide sequence: TGTGCCAGCAGCGGAACGGCCGGGACAGCCAACTATGGCTACACCTTC. It codes for CASSGTAGTANYGYTF.

This clone was counted a few times. The rearrangement joins TRBV19 to TRBJ2-2; perhaps TRBD1 as D (6 bases). The ends were cut back, 2 bases at V and 6 bases at J, with 10 bases in the middle. The CDR3 extends over 14 amino acids. Germline lookup yields CDR1 LNHDA and CDR2 SQIVND (reference sequence). This CDR3 reads CASSISAGAGELFF. CDR3 sequence (DNA): TGTGCCAGTAGTATATCGGCAGGGGCCGGGGAGCTGTTTTTT. The full variable domain, in which reference TRBV19 and TRBJ2-2 provide the parts outside the CDR3, is DGGITQSPKYLFRKEGQNVTLSCEQNLNHDAMYWYRQDPGQGLRLIYYSQIVNDFQKGDIAEGYSVSREKKESFPLTVTSAQKNPTAFYLCASSISAGAGELFFGEGSRLTVL.

This clone appeared once. The chain couples TRBV5-6 to TRBJ2-7, with 9 bases lining up with TRBD1. J gave up 3 bases and V 4 bases, and 8 bases lay outside the gene matches. Germline loops: CDR1 SGHDT, CDR2 YYEEEE. The CDR3 covers 15 residues. The CDR3, as DNA: TGTGCCAGCAGCCGAGGGACAGGGCTCGTCTACGAGCAGTACTTC. Translation: CASSRGTGLVYEQYF.

V gene TRBV5-1 combines with J gene TRBJ1-2; D is ambiguous. V gave up 0 bases and J gave up 6 bases, with 9 bases separating them. Germline CDR1 SGHRS, CDR2 YFSETQ. CDR3 size: 13 residues. Written as DNA, the CDR3 is TGCGCCAGCAGCTTGGCCGCGAGAGATGGCTACACCTTC. Encoded protein: CASSLAARDGYTF.

J is TRBJ2-7 and V is TRBV6-5; the match to TRBD1 covers 9 bases. This CDR3 comprises 14 residues. V was pared by 6 bases and J by 3 bases, with 6 bases of the junction left unmatched. Looked up from germline, CDR1 is MNHEY and CDR2 is SVGAGI. The CDR3 DNA is TGTGCCAGCAGCCGTATGGACAGGGGCTACGAGCAGTACTTC. This gives the protein CASSRMDRGYEQYF.

V usage is TRBV14 and J usage is TRBJ2-3; weak D call: TRBD1 (5 bases). Per germline, CDR1 SGHDN and CDR2 FVKESK. V was clipped by 0 bases and J by 4 bases, with 14 bases between them. The length of the CDR3 is 16 residues. The CDR3 spells CASSQETGYGADTQYF. The CDR3 DNA reads TGTGCCAGCAGCCAAGAAACAGGATATGGGGCAGATACGCAGTATTTT.

This chain links TRBV7-3 with TRBJ2-5; 16 nucleotides match TRBD2. The CDR3 is made up of 16 amino acids. Germline CDR1 SGHTA, CDR2 FQGTGA. V shed 4 bases and J 9 bases; nucleotides not matched to a gene: 8. CDR3 sequence (DNA): TGTGCCAGCAGCTCGGGCGTGGGACTAGCGGGGGGGCCCCAGTACTTC. Its protein is CASSSGVGLAGGPQYF. Full variable domain (missing parts from reference TRBV7-3 and TRBJ2-5): GAGVSQTPSNKVTEKGKYVELRCDPISGHTALYWYRQSLGQGPEFLIYFQGTGAADDSGLPNDRFFAVRPEGSVSTLKIQRTERGDSAVYLCASSSGVGLAGGPQYFGPGTRLLVL.

The rearrangement joins TRBV4-2 to TRBJ2-1; 10 positions match TRBD2. Trimming cost V 1 base and J 0 bases; bases outside gene matches: 12. CDR1 and CDR2 from the germline V gene are LGHNA and YNFKEQ. The CDR3 contains 20 residues. The CDR3 region has the DNA TGTGCCAGCAGCCAAGTTGGGGGCCTAGCGGGGGCGAGCTCCTACAATGAGCAGTTCTTC. Amino acid sequence: CASSQVGGLAGASSYNEQFF.

This clone was picked up many times. This chain links TRBV5-1 with TRBJ2-4; a possible D gene is TRBD2 (5 bases). The ends were cut back, 0 bases at V and 0 bases at J, with 7 bases in the middle. The CDR3 extends over 15 amino acids. Germline V CDR1 and CDR2: SGHRS, YFSETQ. The DNA for the CDR3 is TGCGCCAGCAGCTTGGGAGGACTAGCCAAAAACATTCAGTACTTC. This codes for CASSLGGLAKNIQYF.

V and J are TRBV25-1 and TRBJ1-6, with D unresolved. This CDR3 contains 12 residues. V was shortened by 1 base and J by 13 bases, with 8 bases between the two germline ends. Germline loops: CDR1 MGHDK, CDR2 SYGVNS. The CDR3: CASSEWKGPLHF. CDR3 sequence (DNA): TGTGCCAGCAGTGAATGGAAGGGCCCCCTCCACTTT.

This sequence joins TRBV29-1 and TRBJ2-5, with D possibly being TRBD1 (5 bases). V was clipped by 8 bases and J by 0 bases, with 13 bases between them. The CDR3 loop spans 13 amino acids. From germline, CDR1 is SQVTM and CDR2 ANQGSEA. CDR3 loop: CSTRTRYQETQYF. The CDR3 coding sequence is TGCAGCACAAGGACACGGTACCAAGAGACCCAGTACTTC.

The chain uses TRBV14 and TRBJ2-1; 7 bases fit TRBD2. J lost 6 bases, V lost 4 bases, and 6 bases had no gene match. Germline V gene lookup returns CDR1 SGHDN and CDR2 FVKESK. The CDR3 extends over 14 amino acids. Here the CDR3 reads CASSLVLAANEQFF. The CDR3 DNA follows: TGTGCCAGCAGCCTGGTTCTAGCGGCCAATGAGCAGTTCTTC.

V gene TRBV4-1 combines with J gene TRBJ2-7; D might be TRBD1 (5 bases). The V end lost 1 base, the J end lost 5 bases, and 9 bases lay between the germline ends. CDR1 is MGHRA, CDR2 YSYEKL, per germline. The CDR3 totals 13 residues. The CDR3 spells CASSQGQQDEQYF. The CDR3 coding sequence is TGCGCCAGCAGCCAAGGACAGCAAGACGAGCAGTACTTC.

This chain links TRBV30 with TRBJ1-6, with 8 bases lining up with TRBD1. After removal of 4 bases from V and 10 bases from J, the junction contained 3 bases not matched to a gene. CDR1 is GTSNPN and CDR2 is SVGIG in the germline V gene (reference sequence). The CDR3 has 12 residues. CDR3 in DNA: TGTGCCTGGACCGGGACAGGATCACCCCTCCACTTT. Amino acids: CAWTGTGSPLHF.

The J gene is TRBJ1-2, the V gene TRBV18, with D possibly being TRBD1 (5 bases). The CDR3 sequence is 14 residues long. The V end was cut by 8 bases, the J end by 0 bases, with 13 bases between. From germline, CDR1 is KGHSH and CDR2 LQKENI. Here the CDR3 reads CASRGTASNYGYTF. The CDR3 DNA reads TGTGCCAGCCGTGGGACGGCCTCTAACTATGGCTACACCTTC.

This clone was observed a single time. V is TRBV5-1 and J is TRBJ1-1; a weak D match, TRBD1 (5 bases). In germline, CDR1 is SGHRS, CDR2 YFSETQ. V lost 2 bases and J lost 4, with 15 bases in between. The CDR3 runs 15 residues. The CDR3 loop reads CASSFTGPRITEAFF. The DNA for the CDR3 is TGCGCCAGCAGCTTTACAGGACCGCGAATCACTGAAGCTTTCTTT.

The rearrangement joins TRBV9 to TRBJ1-3, with D tentatively TRBD1 (6 bases). Trimming pared 2 bases from V and 1 base from J, leaving 10 bases between. Germline lookup yields CDR1 SGDLS and CDR2 YYNGEE. This CDR3 is 15 amino acids long. For the CDR3, the DNA is TGTGCCAGCAGCGTCTCGACAGGATCTGGAAACACCATATATTTT. Residues: CASSVSTGSGNTIYF.

The chain employs TRBV30 and TRBJ2-7; TRBD2 is a possible D gene (6 bases). CDR1 is GTSNPN, CDR2 SVGIG, per germline (reference sequence). This CDR3 contains 14 residues. Deletions cut 5 bases from V and 7 bases from J, with 21 bases between. The CDR3 region has the DNA TGTGCCTGGGAGACTACTAGCAGCCGGGATGAGCAGTACTTC. This encodes CAWETTSSRDEQYF.

This rearrangement joins TRBV4-1 to TRBJ1-2, with D perhaps TRBD1 (5 bases). V shed 1 base and J shed 0 bases, with 12 bases lying between them. Germline V gene data show CDR1 as MGHRA and CDR2 as YSYEKL. This CDR3 comprises 16 residues. In DNA, the CDR3 is TGCGCCAGCAGCCAAGCCCAACAGGAGACTAACTATGGCTACACCTTC. It specifies CASSQAQQETNYGYTF.